This T cell receptor (beta chain) was identified in a study of T cells in Graves' hyperthyroidism and ophthalmopathy (dated by TCRdb to between 2018 and 2021). About the investigation overall: Peripheral blood samples were taken at initial diagnosis, before any treatment was given. TCR V-J signatures able to tell the groups apart were searched for in a discovery cohort of 100 patients, of whom fewer than 45 had Graves' ophthalmopathy and about 60 had stable Graves' hyperthyroidism. According to the paper, TCR Vbeta CDR3 sequencing was carried out on roughly 130 peripheral blood samples, which came from fewer than 50 ophthalmopathy, around 75 hyperthyroidism and about 17 progressor patients. The approximately 97 discovery patients were randomly divided into training and test sets at a 7:3 ratio. Thyroid tissue and blood T-cell repertoires from six or seven Graves' hyperthyroidism patients were also compared in the study. Prospective prediction of ophthalmopathy was tested in an independent validation cohort of 18 hyperthyroidism patients and around 16 patients who later progressed to ophthalmopathy. Once sampling was done, hyperthyroidism patients were given methimazole at a starting dose of 30 mg daily, whereas ophthalmopathy patients were given high-dose intravenous methylprednisolone.

Summary of the overall study and its limitations: Blood samples also contained most of the expanded thyroid clonotypes (frequency above 0.001), which suggests that blood repertoires may reflect thyroid immune responses. A model built on a 13 V-J signature distinguished ophthalmopathy from stable hyperthyroidism, reaching approximately 89% sensitivity and under 84% specificity in cross-validation and 80%/75% in testing. No statistical method was used to set the sample size in advance, and investigators knew the group allocation. In validation, the model predicted progression to ophthalmopathy a median of 6.5 months before onset, with approximately 71% sensitivity and 72.22% specificity.

As for this clonotype: Its antigen target is currently unknown. No per-base quality is available; no much larger clone lies one base away.

In the ophthalmopathy patients, disease was moderately to severely active, with a Clinical Activity Score of 3 or more, a NOSPECS grade of 4 or more, and a duration of less than 3 months. Patients with uncontrolled infections, other autoimmune diseases, pregnancy or lactation were excluded. Diagnoses relied on clinical symptoms, serum thyroxine and TRAb, thyroid ultrasound and orbital computed tomography. PBMCs were separated from approximately 9.9 ml of fresh peripheral blood using Ficoll-Paque density gradient centrifugation. Total RNA was extracted with Trizol reagent, and quality was checked on an Agilent 2100 Bioanalyzer. The germline ends are 18 bases apart after V is trimmed by 5 bases and J by 4 bases. The CDR3 measures 16 amino acids from cysteine to phenylalanine. The sequence is cut down to CDR3 DNA, 48 bases in frame from base 1. CDR1 and CDR2 were assigned from the germline V gene (reference sequence) as MNHEY and SMNVEV.

TCR beta CDR3 regions were amplified from RNA transcripts. The TCR CDR3 was subjected to a first round of RT-PCR using the HTBI primer set and the Qiagen OneStep RT-PCR kit. A second multiplex PCR round built the libraries, followed by size selection and purification. The libraries were sequenced on an Illumina HiSeq2000 using paired-end 100 bp reads. Per the authors' processing: SOAPnuke was used to process the raw data, throwing out any read that contained adapters or uncalled bases, had a mean Phred below 15, or lacked an exact constant-primer or identifier match. COPE v1.2.5 was used to merge high-quality paired reads, and clonotypes were defined as unique nucleotide sequences. Clonotypes were aligned to IMGT TRBV, TRBD and TRBJ reference segments using MiTCR v1.1. The analysis was restricted to V-J combinations with a frequency above 0.0001, which together covered 99% to 99.2% of the repertoires. The TCS score was defined as F50 (clonal expansion) divided by E x V (chaos), with BLOSUM62-based TCRdist calculated between CDR3 peptides within each V-J. Welch's t-statistics and random forest reduced 514 V-J features to 13, which were used in a naive Bayes classifier (R e1071). TCRdb reprocessing: public reads trimmed at Q25 with fastp, clones called with MiXCR, in-frame beta chains kept. Entries that share a CDR3 protein sequence are merged under the most common genes and DNA. The authors' filters were not applied to this entry. In all, the sample holds about half a million distinct CDR3 sequences, and around 22% of those were seen once. Of the sample, about 11% falls within the top ten clones.

The sequence joins TRBV27 to TRBJ2-1; a tentative D match to TRBD2 spans 6 bases. The sequenced sample was blood. This sequence originates from a woman in her thirties with Graves' ophthalmopathy. The CDR3 protein is CASSLLIGSGYNEQFF. The nucleotide sequence is TGTGCCAGCAGTCTACTAATCGGGAGCGGGTACAATGAGCAGTTCTTC.